These 22 T cell receptor beta chains originate from one sample sequenced in a study of OX40 agonist ivuxolimab in advanced cancers. TCRdb keeps only in-frame clones here, not all; method: immunoSEQ multiplex PCR. This sample has 70,000 to 90,000 clones; 85% occur once, and the top ten carry roughly 2%. Sequencing was performed on CD4+ or CD8+ T cells sorted from blood, taken in a trial of the OX40 agonist ivuxolimab. These receptors all stem from an adult with an advanced solid tumor such as melanoma, head and neck, liver or kidney cancer.

The chain joins TRBV7-2 to TRBJ1-1; D uncertain. The CDR3 covers 13 residues. Trimming removed 1 base from V and 7 bases from J, with 10 bases in between. Germline lookup yields CDR1 SGHTA and CDR2 FQGNSA. The CDR3 protein is CASSLGDGREAFF. The CDR3 coding sequence is TGTGCCAGCAGCTTAGGGGATGGCCGTGAAGCTTTCTTT.

Only one count was recorded for this clone. CDR3 amino acids: CASSPPGGAGNTIYF. The CDR3 coding sequence is TGTGCCAGCAGCCCACCGGGAGGGGCTGGAAACACCATATATTTT. The J gene is TRBJ1-3, the V gene TRBV7-9; TRBD1 is a possible D gene (5 bases). Germline lookup yields CDR1 SEHNR and CDR2 FQNEAQ (reference sequence). The length of the CDR3 is 15 residues. Trimming shortened V by 5 bases and J by 2 bases, and 13 bases separated the two germline ends.

This chain joins TRBV7-9 and TRBJ2-1; TRBD2 is a possible D gene (6 bases). Germline CDR1 reads SEHNR; CDR2 reads FQNEAQ (reference sequence). Trimming stripped 8 bases from V and 7 bases from J, with 15 bases between. This CDR3 comprises 13 residues. CDR3 in amino acids: CASGPRAGNEQFF. In DNA, the CDR3 is TGTGCCAGCGGCCCCAGGGCGGGAAATGAGCAGTTCTTC.

In its sample, this clone was seen once. CDR3 amino acids: CASRTLRGSNTGELFF. The CDR3 bases are TGTGCCAGCAGGACGCTACGAGGGTCGAACACCGGGGAGCTGTTTTTT. The chain has TRBV11-2 and TRBJ2-2; D perhaps matches TRBD2 (5 bases). CDR1 and CDR2 from the germline V gene are SGHAT and FQNNGV. There are 16 residues in the CDR3. V was shortened by 6 bases and J by 0 bases, with 14 bases between the two germline ends.

The chain carries TRBV11-2 and TRBJ1-2, with 7 bases that match TRBD1. Germline V gene lookup returns CDR1 SGHAT and CDR2 FQNNGV. The length of the CDR3 is 13 residues. V trimming: 5 bases; J trimming: 2 bases; junction bases outside the gene matches: 2. DNA of the CDR3: TGTGCCAGCAGCCCACAGGGGAACTATGGCTACACCTTC. Protein sequence: CASSPQGNYGYTF.

The chain couples TRBV9 to TRBJ1-1; TRBD1 is a possible D gene (5 bases). Trimming took 3 bases from V and 6 from J, leaving 15 bases between them. This CDR3 spans 14 amino acids. CDR1 is SGDLS and CDR2 is YYNGEE in the germline V gene. The CDR3 spells CASSAPGGGSEAFF. In DNA form, the CDR3 reads TGTGCCAGCAGCGCGCCCGGGGGAGGGTCTGAAGCTTTCTTT.

This sequence joins TRBV27 and TRBJ2-3, with a possible D match to TRBD2 (6 bases). Trimming pared 0 bases from V and 8 bases from J, leaving 6 bases between. The CDR3 contains 12 residues. Germline V CDR1 and CDR2: MNHEY, SMNVEV (reference sequence). The CDR3, as DNA: TGTGCCAGCAGTTTATCGGGGGGTACGCAGTATTTT. Translated, it gives CASSLSGGTQYF.

J is TRBJ2-5 and V is TRBV27; 8 bases line up with TRBD2. This CDR3 has 15 amino acids. V was clipped by 6 bases and J by 2 bases; unmatched bases: 8. Germline V gene sequence: CDR1 MNHEY, CDR2 SMNVEV (reference sequence). Here the CDR3 reads CASRPGLAPQETQYF. CDR3 sequence (DNA): TGTGCCAGCAGGCCAGGACTAGCTCCGCAAGAGACCCAGTACTTC.

The chain carries TRBV7-9 and TRBJ2-1; TRBD1 agrees at 11 bases. The CDR3 extends over 16 amino acids. J lost 7 bases, V lost 4 bases, and 9 bases had no gene match. The germline CDR1 and CDR2 sequences are SEHNR and FQNEAQ (reference sequence). In DNA form, the CDR3 reads TGTGCCAGCAGCTCCCCAGGACAGGGGGCGAAAAATGAGCAGTTCTTC. Translated: CASSSPGQGAKNEQFF.

The chain carries TRBV4-1 and TRBJ2-7; D unclear. Germline lookup yields CDR1 MGHRA and CDR2 YSYEKL. V was cut by 1 base and J by 6 bases, with 7 bases left in between. The CDR3 spans 12 residues. CDR3 sequence reads: CASSQAGGEQYF. CDR3 bases: TGCGCCAGCAGCCAAGCCGGTGGCGAGCAGTACTTC.

In its sample, this clone was seen once. The J gene is TRBJ2-1, the V gene TRBV11-2, with 9 bases fitting TRBD1. Germline CDR1 SGHAT, CDR2 FQNNGV. CDR3 length: 15 amino acids. V lost 5 bases, J lost 2 bases, and 4 bases stayed unmatched. The CDR3, as DNA: TGTGCCAGCAGCCCTGGGACAGGGACCTACAATGAGCAGTTCTTC. Its protein product is CASSPGTGTYNEQFF. Complete variable domain (other parts from reference TRBV11-2 and TRBJ2-1): EAGVAQSPRYKIIEKRQSVAFWCNPISGHATLYWYQQILGQGPKLLIQFQNNGVVDDSQLPKDRFSAERLKGVDSTLKIQPAKLEDSAVYLCASSPGTGTYNEQFFGPGTRLTVL.

In its sample, this clone was seen once. This chain connects TRBV5-1 to TRBJ2-1; 9 nucleotides line up with TRBD2. V gave up 4 bases and J gave up 4 bases; unmatched junction bases: 6. This CDR3 contains 15 residues. Germline CDR1 is SGHRS and CDR2 is YFSETQ. The CDR3 DNA reads as TGCGCCAGCAGCCAGTTAGCGGGGGAGTACAATGAGCAGTTCTTC. It codes for CASSQLAGEYNEQFF.

The rearrangement joins TRBV14 to TRBJ2-7; D may match TRBD1 or TRBD2 (5 bases each). The CDR3 length is 16 residues. In germline, CDR1 is SGHDN, CDR2 FVKESK. Trimming removed 4 bases at V and 0 bases at J, with 16 bases between. The CDR3 here is CASSPVGEGSSYEQYF. Written as DNA, the CDR3 is TGTGCCAGCAGCCCCGTGGGGGAAGGGAGCTCCTACGAGCAGTACTTC.

CDR3 residues: CASSTGVGQGRSTGELFF. For the CDR3, the DNA is TGTGCCAGTAGCACAGGGGTTGGCCAGGGTCGTTCCACCGGGGAGCTGTTTTTT. This sequence joins TRBV19 and TRBJ2-2, with 7 positions matching TRBD1. V lost 6 bases and J lost 4; bases outside the gene matches: 17. The CDR3 has 18 residues. Germline-derived CDR1 and CDR2 are LNHDA and SQIVND (reference sequence).

This clone occurred a few times. The rearrangement joins TRBV11-2 to TRBJ1-2; D gene ambiguous. The CDR3 covers 15 residues. V lost 5 bases and J lost 2, with 15 bases in between. From germline, CDR1 is SGHAT and CDR2 FQNNGV. CDR3 region: CASSQMVTDNYGYTF. The CDR3 nucleotides are TGTGCCAGCAGCCAGATGGTAACGGACAACTATGGCTACACCTTC.

The count of this clone is one. The chain recombines TRBV5-1 with TRBJ2-5; the match to TRBD1 covers 8 bases. This CDR3 has 15 amino acids. The V gene end was trimmed by 0 bases and the J gene end by 5 bases; junction bases not matched to a gene: 6. Per the germline V gene, CDR1 is SGHRS and CDR2 is YFSETQ. CDR3 in amino acids: CASSLGSRQGETQYF. The CDR3 nucleotides are TGCGCCAGCAGCTTGGGATCCCGACAGGGGGAGACCCAGTACTTC.

The gene calls are TRBV7-2 and TRBJ2-1; the match to TRBD1 covers 8 bases. This CDR3 is built from 14 residues. Trimming at V came to 3 bases and at J to 7 bases, leaving 5 bases not matched to a gene. The germline V gene has CDR1 SGHTA and CDR2 FQGNSA. CDR3: CASSLVRGRNEQFF. In DNA form, the CDR3 reads TGTGCCAGCAGCTTGGTCAGGGGGCGAAATGAGCAGTTCTTC.

The rearrangement links TRBV19 to TRBJ2-7; perhaps TRBD1 as D (5 bases). From germline, CDR1 is LNHDA and CDR2 SQIVND (reference sequence). Deletions cut 4 bases from V and 2 bases from J, with 12 bases between. The CDR3 runs 14 residues. The CDR3 here is CASSTRQLTYEQYF. In nucleotides, the CDR3 is TGTGCCAGTAGTACCCGACAGCTGACCTACGAGCAGTACTTC.

The chain has TRBV6-1 and TRBJ2-7; D is uncertain. Trimming removed 2 bases at V and 5 bases at J, with 4 bases between. Germline V gene lookup returns CDR1 MNHNS and CDR2 SASEGT. This CDR3 has 11 amino acids. CDR3 DNA sequence: TGTGCCAGCAGTGAATTGGACGAGCAGTACTTC. It specifies CASSELDEQYF.

The chain couples TRBV5-4 to TRBJ2-3; the D gene is possibly TRBD2 (6 bases). V was shortened by 0 bases and J by 3 bases, with 14 bases between the two germline ends. The length of the CDR3 is 16 residues. CDR1 and CDR2 from the germline V gene are SGHNT and YYREEE (reference sequence). The chain's CDR3 is CASSLGDFHSTDTQYF. The CDR3 DNA is TGTGCCAGCAGCTTGGGGGACTTTCATTCTACAGATACGCAGTATTTT.

This sequence joins TRBV6-6 and TRBJ2-1; 8 nucleotides line up with TRBD2. V gave up 2 bases and J gave up 9 bases; unmatched junction bases: 12. The CDR3 sequence is 16 residues long. Germline assignment: CDR1 MNHNY and CDR2 SVGAGI (reference sequence). The CDR3, as DNA: TGTGCCAGCAGTTACAAGGACGGGACTAGTATTACTGAGCAGTTCTTC. Protein: CASSYKDGTSITEQFF.

The V call is TRBV28, the J call TRBJ2-7; TRBD2 matches 7 bases. Germline CDR1 is MDHEN and CDR2 is SYDVKM. The ends lost 7 bases at V and 0 bases at J; junction bases unmatched: 18. There are 18 residues in the CDR3. CDR3 sequence: CASMSSGLAAKSSYEQYF. Here the CDR3 DNA reads TGTGCCAGCATGTCGTCCGGGCTAGCGGCTAAGAGCTCCTACGAGCAGTACTTC.